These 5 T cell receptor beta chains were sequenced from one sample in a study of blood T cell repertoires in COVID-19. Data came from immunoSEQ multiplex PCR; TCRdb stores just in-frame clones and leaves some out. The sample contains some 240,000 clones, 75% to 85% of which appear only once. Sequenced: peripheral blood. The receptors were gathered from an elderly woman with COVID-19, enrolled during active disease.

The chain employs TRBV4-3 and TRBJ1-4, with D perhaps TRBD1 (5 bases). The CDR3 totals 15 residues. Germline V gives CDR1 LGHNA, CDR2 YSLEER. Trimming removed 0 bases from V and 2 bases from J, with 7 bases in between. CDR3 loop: CASSQEGRTNEKLFF. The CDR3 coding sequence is TGCGCCAGCAGCCAAGAGGGGCGGACTAATGAAAAACTGTTTTTT.

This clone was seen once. CDR3: CASRPDRYEQYF. CDR3 coding DNA: TGTGCCAGCAGGCCGGACAGGTACGAGCAGTACTTC. The chain is built from TRBV28 and TRBJ2-7, with 7 bases matching TRBD1. Trimming at V came to 6 bases and at J to 4 bases, leaving 3 bases not matched to a gene. In germline, CDR1 is MDHEN, CDR2 SYDVKM. The CDR3 is 12 amino acids.

In DNA, the CDR3 is TGTGCCTGGGGATCCGGGACAGGGGACTCACCCCTCCACTTT. This gives the protein CAWGSGTGDSPLHF. The V call is TRBV30, the J call TRBJ1-6, with 10 bases that match TRBD1. This CDR3 comprises 14 residues. The trim removed 5 bases at V and 10 bases at J, leaving 8 bases unmatched. CDR1 and CDR2 (germline): GTSNPN, SVGIG (reference sequence). The full variable domain, in which reference TRBV30 and TRBJ1-6 provide the parts outside the CDR3, is SQTIHQWPATLVQPVGSPLSLECTVEGTSNPNLYWYRQAAGRGLQLLFYSVGIGQISSEVPQNLSASRPQDRQFILSSKKLLLSDSGFYLCAWGSGTGDSPLHFGNGTRLTVT.

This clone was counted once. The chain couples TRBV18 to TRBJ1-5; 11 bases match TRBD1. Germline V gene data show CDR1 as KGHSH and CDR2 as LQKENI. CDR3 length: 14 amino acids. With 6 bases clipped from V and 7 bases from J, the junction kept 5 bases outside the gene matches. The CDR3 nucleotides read TGTGCCAGCTCCCACGGGACAGGGGGGCAGCCCCAGCATTTT. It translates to CASSHGTGGQPQHF.

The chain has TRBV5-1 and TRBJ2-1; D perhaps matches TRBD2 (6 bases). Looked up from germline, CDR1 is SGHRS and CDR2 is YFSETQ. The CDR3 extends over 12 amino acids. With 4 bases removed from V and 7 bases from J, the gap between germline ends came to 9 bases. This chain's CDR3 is CASSGDLNEQFF. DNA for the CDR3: TGCGCCAGCAGCGGGGACTTAAATGAGCAGTTCTTC.